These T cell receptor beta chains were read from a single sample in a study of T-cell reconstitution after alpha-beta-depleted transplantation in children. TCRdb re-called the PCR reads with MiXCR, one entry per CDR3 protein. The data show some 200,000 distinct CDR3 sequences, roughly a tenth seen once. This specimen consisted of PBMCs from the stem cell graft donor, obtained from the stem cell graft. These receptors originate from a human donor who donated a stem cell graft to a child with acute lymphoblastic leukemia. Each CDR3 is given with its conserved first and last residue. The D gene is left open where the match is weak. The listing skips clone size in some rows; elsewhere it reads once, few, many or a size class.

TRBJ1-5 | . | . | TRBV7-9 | TGTGCCAGCAGCTTACAGGACGGCAATCAGCCCCAGCATTTT | CASSLQDGNQPQHF
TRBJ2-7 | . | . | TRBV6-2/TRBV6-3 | TGTGCCAGCAGTTATCCGACCCATGGGCAGACCCGCTACGAGCAGTACTTC | CASSYPTHGQTRYEQYF
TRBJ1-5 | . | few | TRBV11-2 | TGTGCCAGCAGCTTAGACGCGCTTAGCAATCAGCCCCAGCATTTT | CASSLDALSNQPQHF
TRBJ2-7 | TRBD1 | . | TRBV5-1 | TGCGCCAGCACGTTGGAACAGGGGGCAAGTGAGCAGTACTTC | CASTLEQGASEQYF
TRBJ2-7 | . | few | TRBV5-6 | TGTGCCAGCAGCCCCGACAGTCCCCACGAGCAGTACTTC | CASSPDSPHEQYF
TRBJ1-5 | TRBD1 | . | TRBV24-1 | TGTGCCACCAGTGGGGGACAGGGAAATCAGCCCCAGCATTTT | CATSGGQGNQPQHF
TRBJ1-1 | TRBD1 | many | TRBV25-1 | TGTGCCAGCAGTGAAATAACGGGACAGTACACTGAAGCTTTCTTT | CASSEITGQYTEAFF
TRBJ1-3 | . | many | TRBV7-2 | TGTGCCAGCAGCAAGAACAGGATAACTGGAAACACCATATATTTT | CASSKNRITGNTIYF
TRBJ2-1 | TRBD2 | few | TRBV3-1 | TGTGCCAGCAGCCCGGGACTAGCGGGGGGCTCCTACAATGAGCAGTTCTTC | CASSPGLAGGSYNEQFF
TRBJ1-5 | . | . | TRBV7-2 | TGTGCCAGCAGCTTAGTGCTGGGAAATCAGCCCCAGCATTTT | CASSLVLGNQPQHF
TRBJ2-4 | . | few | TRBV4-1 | TGCGCCAGCAGCCAAGGTCCGACAGGCCACCAAAACATTCAGTACTTC | CASSQGPTGHQNIQYF
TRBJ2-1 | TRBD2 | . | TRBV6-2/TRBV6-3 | TGTGCCAGCAGTTACCGGCGTGGCGGGGGGGAGTTGGAGCAGTTCTTC | CASSYRRGGGELEQFF
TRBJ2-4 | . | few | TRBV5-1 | TGCGCCAGCAGCTTTCCCCAGGACGGAGTGAAGATTCAGTACTTC | CASSFPQDGVKIQYF
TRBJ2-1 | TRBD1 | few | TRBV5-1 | TGCGCCAGCAGTCGAGACAGGGGGCGCGGGGATGAGCAGTTCTTC | CASSRDRGRGDEQFF
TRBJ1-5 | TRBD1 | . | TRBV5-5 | TGTGCCAGCAGCCCAGAGGGTACAGGGGCAAATCAGCCCCAGCATTTT | CASSPEGTGANQPQHF
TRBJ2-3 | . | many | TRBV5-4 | TGTGCCAGCTCAACGGTTTCTGGGGATACGCAGTATTTT | CASSTVSGDTQYF
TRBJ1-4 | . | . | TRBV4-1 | TGCGCCAGCAGCCAAACCGGGGTGGGGGAAAAACTGTTTTTT | CASSQTGVGEKLFF
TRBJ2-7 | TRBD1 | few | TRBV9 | TGTGCCAGCAGCGTTGGACAGGGACAACGTTTCTACGAGCAGTACTTC | CASSVGQGQRFYEQYF
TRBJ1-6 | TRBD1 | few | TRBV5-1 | TGCGCCAGCAGTCCTGACAGGGTTGGGAATTCACCCCTCCACTTT | CASSPDRVGNSPLHF
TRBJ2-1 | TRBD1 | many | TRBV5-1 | TGCGCCAGCAGCCTATTCTCCCGGACAGGTAACAATGAGCAGTTCTTC | CASSLFSRTGNNEQFF
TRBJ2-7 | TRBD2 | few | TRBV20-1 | TGCAGTCCTCTAGCGGGGGTCTACGAGCAGTACTTC | CSPLAGVYEQYF
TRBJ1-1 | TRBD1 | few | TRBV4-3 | TGCGCCAGCAGCCAAGGGTCCGGGACAGTTGAAGCTTTCTTT | CASSQGSGTVEAFF
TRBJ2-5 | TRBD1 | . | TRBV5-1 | TGCGCCAGCACCGACCGGGACAGGGTTGGAGAGACCCAGTACTTC | CASTDRDRVGETQYF